A selection of T cell receptor beta chains follows, all from one sample in a study of T cell responses to AZD1222 COVID-19 vaccine. Sequenced by immunoSEQ multiplex PCR; TCRdb stores in-frame clones only, minus some. The sample has approximately 210,000 clones; 94% are singletons. Sequencing was performed on peripheral blood, taken 28 days after the second dose of the MenACWY control vaccine. These receptors were obtained from an adult who received the MenACWY meningococcal vaccine as a control. Each CDR3 is given with its conserved first and last residue. A D gene is named only where the DNA matches it firmly. Some rows have no size entry. The others give once, few or many, or a class for an expanded clone.

cdr3_nt | cdr3_aa | clone_size | v_call | d_call | j_call
TGTGCCAGCTCTGACATTGCGGGGACCGGGGAGCTGTTTTTT | CASSDIAGTGELFF | . | TRBV2 | . | TRBJ2-2
TGTGCCTGGAGTGTACCGGGATCTGGAAACACCATATATTTT | CAWSVPGSGNTIYF | . | TRBV30 | . | TRBJ1-3
TGTGCCAGCAGCGTAGTTCCGGGCACCTACGAGCAGTACTTC | CASSVVPGTYEQYF | . | TRBV9 | . | TRBJ2-7
TGTGCCAGCAGCCAAGGACAGGAAAGCTCCTACGAGCAGTACTTC | CASSQGQESSYEQYF | . | TRBV4-2 | . | TRBJ2-7
TGTGCCAGCAGCCCCCGAAGCCAGCGGGGGCCCTATACGCAGTATTTT | CASSPRSQRGPYTQYF | . | TRBV3-1/TRBV3-2 | TRBD2 | TRBJ2-3
TGTGCCAGCAACGTGGGGGTGAGCAATCAGCCCCAGCATTTT | CASNVGVSNQPQHF | . | TRBV21-1 | . | TRBJ1-5
TGTGCCAGCAGTTACTCGGGGGGCCCATCCTACGAGCAGTACTTC | CASSYSGGPSYEQYF | . | TRBV6-5 | . | TRBJ2-7
TGTGCCAGCAGCTTAGTCGTCCTAGCGGGAGCGGGCACCGGGGAGCTGTTTTTT | CASSLVVLAGAGTGELFF | once | TRBV7-2 | TRBD2 | TRBJ2-2
TGTGCCAGCGCGAAGGGGCACTACGAGCAGTACTTC | CASAKGHYEQYF | . | TRBV28 | . | TRBJ2-7
TGTGCCATCAGCCCTAGCGGGCTCTCCTACGAGCAGTACTTC | CAISPSGLSYEQYF | . | TRBV10-3 | TRBD2 | TRBJ2-7
TGTGCCAGCAGCTTAGGAGGGGCCTATAATTCACCCCTCCACTTT | CASSLGGAYNSPLHF | . | TRBV7-2 | . | TRBJ1-6
TGTGCCAGTAGTCCGACTAGCGGGAGGGTTGATACGCAGTATTTT | CASSPTSGRVDTQYF | once | TRBV19 | TRBD2 | TRBJ2-3
TGTGCCAGCAGCTTGGAATTCTCTGGGGCCAACGTCCTGACTTTC | CASSLEFSGANVLTF | few | TRBV5-6 | . | TRBJ2-6
TGCGCCAGCAGCCAACAGAATATGGGTTTCACAGATACGCAGTATTTT | CASSQQNMGFTDTQYF | . | TRBV4-1 | . | TRBJ2-3
TGTGCCAGCAGCCCCGGGGTAGGGCCAAACTATGGCTACACCTTC | CASSPGVGPNYGYTF | . | TRBV5-6 | . | TRBJ1-2
TGTGCCAGTAGTATTGCGACTAGCGGTAATGGGGACGAGCAGTACTTC | CASSIATSGNGDEQYF | . | TRBV19 | TRBD2 | TRBJ2-7
TGTGCTGCCCTAGGCAGGGTTGATCAGCCCCAGCATTTT | CAALGRVDQPQHF | . | TRBV28 | . | TRBJ1-5
TGTGCCACCAGCAGCTTCCCCCCGGCAGATCTGATCACTGAAGCTTTCTTT | CATSSFPPADLITEAFF | . | TRBV15 | . | TRBJ1-1
TGTGCCATCAGTGAAAGCGGGGGGAACTACAATGAGCAGTTCTTC | CAISESGGNYNEQFF | . | TRBV10-3 | TRBD2 | TRBJ2-1
TGTGCCAGCAGCTTAGAGCCCAGGGGGCGCGACGGGGAGCTGTTTTTT | CASSLEPRGRDGELFF | . | TRBV11-3 | TRBD1 | TRBJ2-2
TGTGCCAGCAGTGATAAGCGGAGCTCCTACAATGAGCAGTTCTTC | CASSDKRSSYNEQFF | . | TRBV2 | . | TRBJ2-1
TGTGCCAGCAGTGACTCGTTGGATACCGGGGAGCTGTTTTTT | CASSDSLDTGELFF | many | TRBV6-4 | . | TRBJ2-2
TGTGCCATCAGTGAGTGGGGTAACACTGAAGCTTTCTTT | CAISEWGNTEAFF | . | TRBV10-3 | . | TRBJ1-1
TGCGCCAGCAGCCAATCGTCGGACAGGGCCCATGGCTACACCTTC | CASSQSSDRAHGYTF | . | TRBV4-1 | TRBD1 | TRBJ1-2
TGTGCCAGCAGTCGGCGAGGTGACCAGGGGGAGGGCTCCTACAATGAGCAGTTCTTC | CASSRRGDQGEGSYNEQFF | . | TRBV6-6 | . | TRBJ2-1
TGTGCCAGCAGTCCGCCCCATGGGGGCGCCCCCTACGAGCAGTACTTC | CASSPPHGGAPYEQYF | . | TRBV28 | . | TRBJ2-7
TGTGCCAGCAGTGACCCCTGGGAGGGGACAGGGGATAGCACTGAAGCTTTCTTT | CASSDPWEGTGDSTEAFF | . | TRBV6-4 | TRBD1 | TRBJ1-1
TGTGCCAGCGGTCCCTTAAGGACAGGGGGCGCTGACACTGAAGCTTTCTTT | CASGPLRTGGADTEAFF | . | TRBV19 | TRBD1 | TRBJ1-1
TGCGCCAGCTCGATTTCAGAGAACACTGAAGCTTTCTTT | CASSISENTEAFF | . | TRBV10-2 | . | TRBJ1-1
TGCGCCAGCAGCCAGCAGGGGAACACCATATATTTT | CASSQQGNTIYF | . | TRBV4-1 | . | TRBJ1-3
TGCGCCAGCAGCTTGACCCCGCCGGATGACAGGTCCAATCAGCCCCAGCATTTT | CASSLTPPDDRSNQPQHF | once | TRBV5-1 | . | TRBJ1-5